The entry below gives a single TCR beta chain sequence along with its context. Its antigen is still unknown. The CDR3 spans 13 residues, from the cysteine through the phenylalanine. The sequence is cut down to CDR3 DNA, 39 bases in frame from base 1. The junction shows trimming of 3 bases on V and 5 bases on J, and the gene matches do not reach 4 bases of it. For CDR1 and CDR2, the germline V gene lists SGHTS and YDEGEE. Receptors were amplified or captured by the immunoSEQ multiplex PCR assay. The multiplex PCR relied on a mix of 60 forward primers for TCR Vbeta segments and 13 reverse primers for TCR Jbeta segments. A multiplex PCR assay on genomic DNA amplified the CDR3 region of rearranged TCR beta genes. The Illumina HiSeq System was used to sequence the amplified TCR beta libraries as 87-base-pair reads. As for the authors' bioinformatics: A later analysis counted some 80 million unique TCR beta chains across the 650 to 700 repertoires, and some 11 million of these chains were shared by at least two donors. Raw reads were error-corrected and collapsed into unique sequences with a nearest-neighbor algorithm that merged closely related sequences to remove PCR and sequencing errors. Alignment of CDR3 sequences to IMGT reference sequences was used to assign V, D and J gene segments. Each retained sequence needed at least a six-nucleotide match to both a V gene segment and a J gene segment. Rearrangements were classified as productive when the CDR3 lacked stop codons and remained in frame with V and J, and all other rearrangements were classified as non-productive. Following IMGT convention, CDR3 was defined as the stretch from the second conserved V-encoded cysteine up to the conserved J-encoded phenylalanine. The earlier analysis of a few hundred of the donors excluded sequences that lacked an unambiguous match to a single V gene segment. An earlier analysis of several hundred of the donors called V segments functional above 56.7% productive rearrangements and segregating when the between-donor standard deviation exceeded 5%. A statistical classification framework was built to diagnose cytomegalovirus status from the catalog of TCR beta chain sequences. A later analysis assigned V and J genes by comparing TCR nucleotide sequences with IMGT/GENE-DB human TR gene sequences. The TCRdist pipeline was used in a later analysis to assign CDR3 sequences and most-parsimonious VDJ recombination scenarios. In a later analysis, every TCR beta chain was defined by the combination of its CDR3 amino acid sequence and its V-gene family, and reads without a unique V-gene family were dropped. A later analysis removed 500 to 600 highly shared, low-generation-probability nucleotide sequences to deal with suspected cross-contamination and a sequencing artifact. For each public chain, a later analysis derived a clonal expansion index from normalized ranks of inferred template counts within each repertoire. In a later analysis, generation probabilities were computed with a VDJ recombination model fitted to out-of-frame rearrangements, and the resulting probabilities were checked against IGoR. Hypergeometric tests were used in a later analysis to score TCR-TCR, TCR-HLA and TCR-CMV co-occurrence, with a repertoire-size bias correction applied to the TCR pairs. A later analysis estimated false discovery rates by permuting HLA or CMV assignments 20 times. A later analysis grouped co-occurring TCRs with DBSCAN, adding TCRdist sequence similarity when clustering within HLA-allele-positive subsets. Repertoires with fewer than 30,000 or more than 120,000 public chains, plus five repertoires with anomalous nucleotide sharing, were excluded from co-occurrence clustering. The clones in this table, taken by TCRdb from immuneACCESS, are in-frame only. Not every clone is retained; where verified, under half of the shortfall comes from an unresolved V gene, and the cause of the rest is unknown. The V and J calls and clone size are taken from that table; D and trimming were inferred from the DNA. The sample table includes 150,000 to 200,000 clones. Less than 0.95% of the sample comes from the top ten.

The record originates from a study of cytomegalovirus exposure and HLA in healthy donors (TCRdb year 2017). At the level of the whole study: In an earlier analysis of 587 of the donors, 276 Gb of sequence data and some 120 million unique TCR beta sequences from about 190 million T cells were reported. An early release that covered roughly 600 HLA-typed donors contained around 300 gigabases of sequencing data and tens of millions of unique TCR sequences. Of the 398 genotyped donors, approximately 80% fell in the genetic ancestry cluster associated with self-reported Caucasian donors. The study aimed to test whether cataloging public T cell receptors could reveal signatures of past pathogen exposure. The T cell repertoires of several hundred subjects were profiled by immunosequencing and related to cytomegalovirus serostatus. Besides the first cohort of 550 to 750 subjects, a separate validation cohort made up of roughly 120 different subjects was used. High-throughput TCR immunosequencing, statistical association of individual TCRs with disease status, and machine learning were combined to predict cytomegalovirus infection status. To study patterns of TCR occurrence, a later analysis re-analyzed previously published TCR beta repertoires from 600 to 750 donors and added high-resolution HLA genotyping. In the later analysis, no new phenotypic data were used to find candidate immune exposures; instead, reliance was placed on TCR beta sequences and their occurrence across donors. An earlier analysis of approximately 640 of the donors applied high-throughput TCR beta sequencing to assess whether each TCR beta V gene segment acted as functional or pseudogenic. Donor age, sex, ethnicity and CMV serostatus were compiled together with the repertoire data. A later genetic analysis took genome-wide SNP genotypes for about 65% of the roughly 670 donors and used that subset as a discovery cohort. Every repertoire in the discovery cohort had been generated on one and the same sequencing platform. Class I and class II HLA loci were covered by the typing at four-digit resolution. Typing coverage differed by locus: A, B, C, DRB1 and DQB1 were typed in about 629-640 donors, DQA1 in 500 to 550, DPA1 in 606, and DPB1 in about 450. A few DR-DQ haplotypes were treated as single units for association and clustering because of strong linkage in the cohort. Among over 350 genotyped donors of the cohort, an average of approximately 250,000 unique TCR beta nucleotide sequences were sequenced per donor, roughly 20% of them non-productive. What the research found in general, with its limitations: When HLA alleles, especially DR and DQ, strongly co-occurred, TCR associations were difficult to assign to individual alleles. Sequencing depth was assumed to be roughly uniform across donors in the presence/absence analyses, though that assumption may not hold. Compared with equally common non-associated chains, HLA-associated TCR beta chains in a later analysis were more clonally expanded and had lower generation probabilities. A few of the identified cytomegalovirus-associated TCR beta chains were confirmed in vitro to be specific for cytomegalovirus antigens. Only TCR beta chains were sequenced in this cohort, and the absence of alpha or paired-chain data limited detectable features. In a later analysis, most CMV-associated TCR beta chains were found to appear HLA-restricted, with HLA associations seemingly driven largely by CMV exposure. A later genetic analysis associated a missense DCLRE1C variant with V-gene and J-gene trimming of TCR beta chains, and an independent cohort replicated the association. The classifier was reported to diagnose cytomegalovirus status with high specificity and sensitivity in both the original cohort and the validation cohort. A later analysis found that TCR association rates varied across HLA loci, with DRB1 alleles showing the most associated TCRs and HLA-C alleles the fewest. Most TCR sequences were seen in very few donors, while some public TCRs were found in many individuals. Immune exposure information for the cohort was limited to CMV serostatus. A cluster of highly shared sequence variants was judged likely to be a technical artifact of the sequencing pipeline. In an earlier analysis of 587 of the donors, most TCR beta V segments appeared in productive rearrangements about 87% or about 30% of the time, broadly matching IMGT annotations. Over 15 rarely observed V segments, including chromosome 9 orphons, were excluded from the earlier analysis of some 590 of the donors because counts were too low. According to a later analysis, parvovirus B19, influenza, CMV and Epstein-Barr virus appeared linked to several top co-occurrence clusters. A total of roughly 160 TCR beta chains were listed by the study as associated with cytomegalovirus. According to the authors, the approach could potentially be generalized to other disease states and immunological phenotypes. Correlated functional status among segregating V segments might reflect linkage disequilibrium, but an unknown experimental factor could not be ruled out. A further reported finding was that TCR beta sequences accurately predicted the HLA-A and HLA-B alleles for most subjects in the first cohort. Specific HLA alleles were associated with 15,000 to 20,000 TCR beta sequences at a false discovery rate of 0.05 in a later analysis. Because HLA typing was unavailable for some donors at each locus, only the typed subset was used in association tests. Some IMGT-functional V segments, including TRBV6-2 and TRBV6-3, could not be told apart with the 87-base-pair reads, so those segments were excluded. In a later genetic analysis, fewer N-insertions in productive TCRs were reported among donors in an Asian-associated ancestry cluster than the roughly 670-donor mean.

The cohort consisted of 670 or so healthy bone marrow donors. Cohort members were all nominally healthy when sampled, although unrecorded immune exposures were likely present. The donor was CMV seropositive and belonged to the group of 250 to 300 seropositive cohort members. Each donor provided a peripheral blood sample, and peripheral blood mononuclear cells were used for TCR beta sequencing. The Qiagen DNeasy Blood Extraction Kit was used to extract genomic DNA from the blood cell samples. The sequence joins TRBV5-8 to TRBJ1-2; 7 central nucleotides agree with TRBD1. Sequencing was performed on PBMCs. The sequence derives from a woman aged 18-30 years in good health and CMV-seropositive. The CDR3 has the sequence CASSSPTGYGYTF. The DNA sequence reads TGTGCCAGCAGCTCTCCGACAGGGTATGGCTACACCTTC.